This TCR beta chain was captured in a study of blood T cell repertoires in COVID-19. The germline V gene encodes CDR1 SGHDN and CDR2 FVKESK. Losses at the gene ends were 4 bases for V and 8 bases for J; bases not matched to a gene: 11. The CDR3 extends over 16 amino acids. The study recruited people aged roughly 18 to 100 years across roughly 23 US areas. Participant-reported clinical history was the basis for cohort assignment. Methods used by the authors: Counts of nucleated cells, estimated from reference gene primer amplification, were obtained. TCRdb keeps only in-frame clones here, not all; method: immunoSEQ multiplex PCR. That table furnishes V, J and clone size, whereas the DNA furnished D and trimming. The sample includes over 150,000 clones, roughly nine tenths seen only once; the top ten take 2% to 2.5%.

The chain uses TRBV14 and TRBJ2-1; 10 bases fit TRBD1. The sample comprised PBMCs or T cells enriched from blood (not recorded which). This receptor was identified in a woman in her 30s who had recovered from COVID-19. The CDR3: CASSRDRGRAIHEQFF. The DNA for the CDR3 is TGTGCCAGCAGCCGGGACAGGGGACGGGCAATCCATGAGCAGTTCTTC. Full variable domain (remainder filled in from reference TRBV14 and TRBJ2-1): EAGVTQFPSHSVIEKGQTVTLRCDPISGHDNLYWYRRVMGKEIKFLLHFVKESKQDESGMPNNRFLAERTGGTYSTLKVQPAELEDSGVYFCASSRDRGRAIHEQFFGPGTRLTVL.